A selection of T cell receptor beta chains follows, all from one sample in a study of T cells in Graves' hyperthyroidism and ophthalmopathy. TCRdb called the multiplex PCR reads again in MiXCR, with one record for every CDR3 protein. The sample records some 500,000 distinct CDR3 sequences, about 24% being singletons. The sequenced sample consisted of blood. These receptors all stem from a woman in her twenties or thirties with Graves' ophthalmopathy. The CDR3 runs from the conserved cysteine through the conserved F or W. A D gene is named only where the DNA matches it firmly. Some rows mark clone size as missing; the rest say once, few, many or name a class of expanded clone.

TGTGCCAGCAGCCAGGGGGACAGATCGAACACCGGGGAGCTGTTTTTT	CASSQGDRSNTGELFF	TRBD1	TRBV11-1	TRBJ2-2	.
TGTGCCAGCGACAACGGGAACCAGATAATGTTACAAGAGACCCAGTACTTC	CASDNGNQIMLQETQYF	.	TRBV5-5	TRBJ2-5	many
TGTGCCAGCAGTTCCTGGGACGGACGCGATGAGGCTTTCTTT	CASSSWDGRDEAFF	.	TRBV12-3/TRBV12-4	TRBJ1-1	.
TGTGCCAGCAGAACACAGGGAGTTGACACTGAAGCTTTCTTT	CASRTQGVDTEAFF	.	TRBV28	TRBJ1-1	many
TGTGCCAGCAGAAGGCCGAGACAGGGAAGGGGCACTGAAGCTTTCTTT	CASRRPRQGRGTEAFF	TRBD1	TRBV12-3/TRBV12-4	TRBJ1-1	.
TGTGCCTGGAGTGTTCACGCATCCCCTTACGTCCTGACTTTC	CAWSVHASPYVLTF	.	TRBV30	TRBJ2-6	few
TGTGCCAGCAGCACGGGACACAACTACGAGCAGTACTTC	CASSTGHNYEQYF	.	TRBV12-3/TRBV12-4	TRBJ2-7	.
TGTGCCAGCAGTCCGGGACAGGCTGTGGAGACCCAGTACTTC	CASSPGQAVETQYF	TRBD1	TRBV25-1	TRBJ2-5	.
TGTGCCAGCAGCCAGGCATTTTCACCCCTCCACTTT	CASSQAFSPLHF	.	TRBV4-2	TRBJ1-6	.
TGCGCCAGCAGCTTGGAGGAGGTGGACACTGAAGCTTTCTTT	CASSLEEVDTEAFF	.	TRBV5-1	TRBJ1-1	.
TGTGCCAGCAGTTGGACTCGGACAGGCCCCCAGCAGTACTTC	CASSWTRTGPQQYF	TRBD1	TRBV28	TRBJ2-7	many
TGCAGTGCCAATCACCGGGAGTTGAACACTGAAGCTTTCTTT	CSANHRELNTEAFF	.	TRBV20-1	TRBJ1-1	.
TGTGCCAGCAGTTCTGGGACCGCCACCTACGAGCAGTACTTC	CASSSGTATYEQYF	.	TRBV27	TRBJ2-7	many
TGTGCCTGGATAAAACAGAACACTGAAGCTTTCTTT	CAWIKQNTEAFF	.	TRBV30	TRBJ1-1	.
TGCAGTGCTAGTTACCCCCTCTCCGTTGGGTCATACGAGCAGTACTTC	CSASYPLSVGSYEQYF	.	TRBV20-1	TRBJ2-7	many
TGTGCCAGCAGCCAATACGTATCGGGGTACCAAGAGACCCAGTACTTC	CASSQYVSGYQETQYF	.	TRBV3-1	TRBJ2-5	many
TGTGCCAGCAGCCAAGTATCTAGCGGGGGAACCCTCTACGAGCAGTACTTC	CASSQVSSGGTLYEQYF	TRBD2	TRBV4-2	TRBJ2-7	few
TGTGCCAGCAGCGGACTTCCGGAAGGCTACACCTTC	CASSGLPEGYTF	.	TRBV9	TRBJ1-2	many
TGTGCCAGTAGTATACAGGCTACGGTAGGCAATCAGCCCCAGCATTTT	CASSIQATVGNQPQHF	.	TRBV19	TRBJ1-5	.
TGCAGCGTTGAAGGCGGGACAGGGGGAGGCACCGGGGAGCTGTTTTTT	CSVEGGTGGGTGELFF	TRBD1	TRBV29-1	TRBJ2-2	many
TGTGCCAGCCGCGGACAGGGGACCTACGAGCAGTACTTC	CASRGQGTYEQYF	TRBD1	TRBV6-1	TRBJ2-7	many
TGTGCCATCGCCTCAGGGGAAGGGGGTGAAGCTTTCTTT	CAIASGEGGEAFF	.	TRBV10-3	TRBJ1-1	many
TGTGCCAGCAGTTCCCACATCGACAGATTTGACTATGGCTACACCTTC	CASSSHIDRFDYGYTF	.	TRBV28	TRBJ1-2	many
TGTGCTAGTGGTTTGCCCTTAGGGAGTATGAACACTGAAGCTTTCTTT	CASGLPLGSMNTEAFF	.	TRBV12-5	TRBJ1-1	many
TGTGCCAGCAGTCTAGCGGTCTTAGCCGGGGAGCTGTTTTTT	CASSLAVLAGELFF	TRBD2	TRBV12-3/TRBV12-4	TRBJ2-2	once
TGTGCCAGCAGCCAAGAAGGTACAAGAGGCTACACCTTC	CASSQEGTRGYTF	.	TRBV3-1	TRBJ1-2	.
TGTGCCAGCAGCTTCTCAGGGCGGCTGCTTAACACCTTC	CASSFSGRLLNTF	.	TRBV7-2	TRBJ1-2	few
TGTGCCAGCAGTTTACGCCCGGGACAGAACTATGGCTACACCTTC	CASSLRPGQNYGYTF	TRBD1	TRBV12-3/TRBV12-4	TRBJ1-2	once
TGTGCCTGGAGTGTAGCGGGGCTATATAGCAATCAGCCCCAGCATTTT	CAWSVAGLYSNQPQHF	.	TRBV30	TRBJ1-5	once
TGTGCCAGCAGTTTAAGGGCCCAATATGGCTACACCTTC	CASSLRAQYGYTF	.	TRBV28	TRBJ1-2	many
TGTGCCAGCAGCCAATTGGGGACACTTGACATTCAGTACTTC	CASSQLGTLDIQYF	.	TRBV4-2	TRBJ2-4	.
TGTGCCAGTAGTATTCCGGGACAGGCTGGAAACACCATATATTTT	CASSIPGQAGNTIYF	TRBD1	TRBV19	TRBJ1-3	many
TGTGCCAGCAGCTTGGGGCGGGATCGGGAGCAGTACTTC	CASSLGRDREQYF	.	TRBV5-6	TRBJ2-7	many
TGTGCCAGCAGTGGGACAGTGACCTACGAGCAGTACTTC	CASSGTVTYEQYF	TRBD1	TRBV12-3/TRBV12-4	TRBJ2-7	.
TGTGCCAGCAGTTTACTCGGGGGTAGCAATCAGCCCCAGCATTTT	CASSLLGGSNQPQHF	.	TRBV27	TRBJ1-5	many
TGTGCCACCAGTGAAAACTCCTTGACCCACAATGAGCAGTTCTTC	CATSENSLTHNEQFF	.	TRBV24-1	TRBJ2-1	many
TGTGCTAGTGGTTTGGTAGGACGGACGACCGTTCGAGGCTACACCTTC	CASGLVGRTTVRGYTF	.	TRBV12-5	TRBJ1-2	many